Listed below are T cell receptor beta chains from one sample, sequenced in a study of early T cells in non-severe SARS-CoV-2 infection. TCRdb fed the 5' RACE reads into MiXCR, producing one record per CDR3 protein. The sample carries tens of thousands of distinct CDR3 sequences, roughly 5.3% recorded once. Source material: whole blood. The receptors were sampled from an adult who was a healthcare worker with PCR-confirmed SARS-CoV-2 infection or an uninfected control (not recorded which). Both conserved end residues are trimmed from each CDR3. A D gene is named only where the DNA matches it firmly.

V: TRBV27; D: NA; CDR3: ASRLGVGYNEQF
V: TRBV12-3/TRBV12-4; D: NA; CDR3: ASSNHGETQY
V: TRBV11-2; D: NA; CDR3: ASSLSEAGNTIY
V: TRBV1; D: NA; CDR3: TSSPQGVCTDTQY
V: TRBV7-9; D: NA; CDR3: ASSLSQVDTGELF
V: TRBV5-1; D: NA; CDR3: ASSLGHSSYEQY
V: TRBV5-1; D: TRBD1; CDR3: ASRAGQSTNSPLH
V: TRBV5-1; D: NA; CDR3: ASSLGLLSSGANVLT
V: TRBV7-3; D: NA; CDR3: ASSSPPPAQLF
V: TRBV7-6; D: NA; CDR3: ASSIRDSSGEQY
V: TRBV20-1; D: TRBD2; CDR3: SARDGGGPTDTQY
V: TRBV9; D: TRBD1; CDR3: ASSVGGGKANYGYT
V: TRBV12-3/TRBV12-4; D: NA; CDR3: ASSGTGNTGELF
V: TRBV5-1; D: NA; CDR3: ASRSDGTYNEQF
V: TRBV27; D: TRBD1; CDR3: ASSLPGQGYQPQH
V: TRBV27; D: NA; CDR3: ASSLSDMRNEQY
V: TRBV7-3; D: NA; CDR3: ASHEQF
V: TRBV5-1; D: TRBD2; CDR3: ASSLEGGPGEQY
V: TRBV9; D: TRBD2; CDR3: ASSPRTSGSTDTQY
V: TRBV20-1; D: TRBD2; CDR3: SASPGGGTEQF
V: TRBV12-3/TRBV12-4; D: TRBD1; CDR3: ASRLTGLDTEAF
V: TRBV9; D: TRBD2; CDR3: ASNGLAGTYNEQF
V: TRBV20-1; D: TRBD1; CDR3: SASIPGQGIGYT
V: TRBV7-3; D: TRBD2; CDR3: ASSLDVAGGYNEQF
V: TRBV18; D: NA; CDR3: ASGRTASYEQY
V: TRBV7-9; D: NA; CDR3: ASSSYRVLGTEAF
V: TRBV4-1; D: TRBD1; CDR3: ASSRTGGAVQPQH
V: TRBV7-6; D: TRBD2; CDR3: ASRKLAGDKETQY
V: TRBV11-3; D: NA; CDR3: ASSFTPGSYNEQF
V: TRBV6-5; D: TRBD2; CDR3: ASSREGLTNTGELF